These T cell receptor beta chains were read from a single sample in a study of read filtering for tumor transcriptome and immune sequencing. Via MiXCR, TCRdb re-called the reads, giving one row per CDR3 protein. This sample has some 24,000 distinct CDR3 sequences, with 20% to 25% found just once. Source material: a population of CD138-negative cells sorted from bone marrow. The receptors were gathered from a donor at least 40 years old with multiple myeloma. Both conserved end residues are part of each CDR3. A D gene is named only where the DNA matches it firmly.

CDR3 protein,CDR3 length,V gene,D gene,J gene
CASSQTSGGANEQFF,15,TRBV4-1,TRBD2,TRBJ2-1
CSASWGSDLGEQFF,14,TRBV20-1,-,TRBJ2-1
CSALTSGQGSETQYF,15,TRBV20-1,TRBD1,TRBJ2-5
CATSRDVVSEPGEQYF,16,TRBV15,-,TRBJ2-7
CASSPSGGWSMNTEAFF,17,TRBV19,-,TRBJ1-1
CSVEEKDSYQYF,12,TRBV29-1,-,TRBJ2-5
CATSDPDRVGIDEQFF,16,TRBV24-1,TRBD1,TRBJ2-1
CASRETGAGTEAFF,14,TRBV7-9,TRBD1,TRBJ1-1
CSVVSDTGELFF,12,TRBV29-1,-,TRBJ2-2
CASSLGGEDGYTF,13,TRBV7-2,-,TRBJ1-2
CASNSGTGYEQYF,13,TRBV19,TRBD1,TRBJ2-7
CASSQGAPGASVKPQHF,17,TRBV4-1,-,TRBJ1-5
CASSRDSDTEAFF,13,TRBV6-5,TRBD1,TRBJ1-1
CSALGQGASNQPQHF,15,TRBV20-1,TRBD1,TRBJ1-5
CASTRDSMNTEAFF,14,TRBV18,TRBD1,TRBJ1-1
CSARKSEGYTEAFF,14,TRBV20-1,-,TRBJ1-1
CSARGPGQRYSNQPQHF,17,TRBV20-1,TRBD1,TRBJ1-5
CASSPVGVGDEQYF,14,TRBV18,-,TRBJ2-7
CASSPRTEELNTGELFF,17,TRBV7-9,-,TRBJ2-2
CASSEEGGGAYEQYF,15,TRBV2,-,TRBJ2-7
CASTISGVTGELFF,14,TRBV19,TRBD2,TRBJ2-2
CASSYSAETQYF,12,TRBV6-6,-,TRBJ2-5
CASRTGTKSTDTQYF,15,TRBV6-1,-,TRBJ2-3
CASSSGTGVGQPQHF,15,TRBV7-8,TRBD1,TRBJ1-5
CSVPRGQGDKAFF,13,TRBV29-1,TRBD1,TRBJ1-1
CASSARERYTEAFF,14,TRBV6-1,-,TRBJ1-1
CASSPRWARTDTQYF,15,TRBV19,-,TRBJ2-3
CASSQVAGASYTDTQYF,17,TRBV19,TRBD2,TRBJ2-3
CASSQIEENYGYTF,14,TRBV28,-,TRBJ1-2
CASSVPRDIGSDTGELFF,18,TRBV7-8,-,TRBJ2-2
CATSRAGSSNQPQHF,15,TRBV15,-,TRBJ1-5
CASSTPANTGELFF,14,TRBV18,-,TRBJ2-2
CASSLEGPF,9,TRBV7-9,-,TRBJ1-6
CSVLRDQETQYF,12,TRBV29-1,-,TRBJ2-5
CASSLGGGAKDTQYF,15,TRBV7-9,TRBD2,TRBJ2-3
CASSLGFSTDTQYF,14,TRBV11-2,-,TRBJ2-3
CATQRSAENTGELFF,15,TRBV10-3,-,TRBJ2-2
CASSQVPGADYNEQFF,16,TRBV4-2,-,TRBJ2-1
CASSPQGREQYF,12,TRBV28,TRBD1,TRBJ2-7
CASSLSGTATNEKLFF,16,TRBV27,TRBD1,TRBJ1-4
CASSQEGFTLHF,12,TRBV14,-,TRBJ1-6
CSAGAGSQETQYF,13,TRBV20-1,TRBD2,TRBJ2-5
CSATFPEGASNQPQHF,16,TRBV20-1,TRBD1,TRBJ1-5
CASSGQIPSGANVLTF,16,TRBV28,-,TRBJ2-6
CASSAGQHQETQYF,14,TRBV7-3,-,TRBJ2-5
CASSNTLNTEAFF,13,TRBV7-2,-,TRBJ1-1
CASSLVRGGSTDTQYF,16,TRBV5-5,TRBD2,TRBJ2-3
CASSLVGGAGDTQYF,15,TRBV7-6,TRBD2,TRBJ2-3
CASSLDDNYNEQFF,14,TRBV5-1,-,TRBJ2-1
CSASGVGYTQYF,12,TRBV20-1,-,TRBJ2-3
CSAPLSGRVDTGELFF,16,TRBV20-1,-,TRBJ2-2
CASSPGTGAVDQPQHF,16,TRBV27,TRBD1,TRBJ1-5
CSVETTSGGRDTQYF,15,TRBV29-1,TRBD2,TRBJ2-3
CASSRDRYNEQFF,13,TRBV6-1,TRBD1,TRBJ2-1
CGVDGAPVSEAFF,13,TRBV29-1,-,TRBJ1-1